What follows describes a single TCR beta chain. In the original workflow: It was from reference gene primer amplification that nucleated cell counts were estimated. Libraries were prepared by immunoSEQ multiplex PCR; TCRdb keeps only in-frame clonotypes and omits some of them. From that table come the V and J calls and clone size; the DNA was used to work out D and trimming. The sample has about 180,000 clones; 80% to 90% are singletons. The sample is drawn from a study of blood T cell repertoires in COVID-19. Study summary: From the United States, Italy and Spain came samples of acute and convalescent COVID-19. The cDNA or gDNA used as material had been derived from T cells, B-cell-depleted T cells, or PBMCs.

Trimming at V came to 0 bases and at J to 9 bases, leaving 7 bases not matched to a gene. CDR3 length equals 13 residues. CDR1 GTSNPN and CDR2 SVGIG come from the germline V gene (reference sequence). V gene TRBV30 combines with J gene TRBJ2-5, with 7 nucleotides matching TRBD1. The clonotype comes from a human donor with active or convalescent COVID-19. The donor label of this sample is uncertain. The sample comprised peripheral blood. The CDR3 DNA follows: TGTGCCTGGAGTGTCTCTGGGCAGGGGGCCCAGTACTTC. Translated, it gives CAWSVSGQGAQYF.